This record concerns one T cell receptor beta chain sequence. Germline trimming cut 8 bases from V and 4 bases from J; bases unmatched to any gene: 7. The CDR3 covers 13 residues. Germline values: CDR1 DFQATT, CDR2 SNEGSKA (reference sequence). The sample comes from a study of CD8 T cells in Susac syndrome. Random hexamers were used to reverse transcribe an amount of roughly 0.5 to 1 ug RNA. Multiplex PCR with immunoSEQ amplified the TCR beta CDR3 across 54 Vbeta and 13 Jbeta. TCRdb reprocessed the immunoSEQ multiplex PCR reads via MiXCR and lists one record per CDR3 protein. This sample has about 200,000 distinct CDR3 sequences; 90% to 95% occur once, and the top ten carry roughly 0.094%. Treatment-naive patients with stable or active relapsing-remitting disease served as multiple sclerosis controls.

The chain carries TRBV20-1 and TRBJ2-3; TRBD2 matches at 9 bases. This sequence was found in a human donor with multiple sclerosis. Sequenced: CD4+ T cells from PBMCs. The CDR3 region is CSQLGGRADTQYF. The DNA for the CDR3 is TGCAGTCAATTGGGCGGGAGGGCAGATACGCAGTATTTT.